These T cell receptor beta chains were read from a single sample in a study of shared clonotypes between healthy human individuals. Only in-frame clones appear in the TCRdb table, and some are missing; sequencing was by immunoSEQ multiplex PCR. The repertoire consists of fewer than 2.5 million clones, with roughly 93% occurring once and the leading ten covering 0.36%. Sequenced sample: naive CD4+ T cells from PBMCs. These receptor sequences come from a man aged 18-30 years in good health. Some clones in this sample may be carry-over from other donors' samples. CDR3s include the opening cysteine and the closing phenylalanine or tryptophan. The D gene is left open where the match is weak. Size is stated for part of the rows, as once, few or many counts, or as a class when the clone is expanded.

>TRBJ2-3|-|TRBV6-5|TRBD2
TGTGCCAGCAGGAGGACTAGCGGGAGCACAGATACGCAGTATTTT
CASRRTSGSTDTQYF
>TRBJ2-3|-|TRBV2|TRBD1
TGTGCCAGCAAGGACAGGGGAGTGAATACGCAGTATTTT
CASKDRGVNTQYF
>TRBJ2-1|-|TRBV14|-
TGTGCCAGCAGCCAGTATACGGAGACGCCGTTCTTC
CASSQYTETPFF
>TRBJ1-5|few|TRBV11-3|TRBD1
TGTGCCAGCAGCCCCATCCTACAGGGGAATAGCAATCAGCCCCAGCATTTT
CASSPILQGNSNQPQHF
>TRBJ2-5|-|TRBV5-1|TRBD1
TGCGCCAGCATCCCAAACCCCGGACAGGGGCGGCAAGAGACCCAGTACTTC
CASIPNPGQGRQETQYF
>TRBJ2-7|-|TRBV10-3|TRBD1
TGTGCCATCAGCCCGGGACAGGGATACGAGCAGTACTTC
CAISPGQGYEQYF
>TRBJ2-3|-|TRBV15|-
TGTGCCACCAGCAGAGATATTCGGGTCGGGAGCACAGATACGCAGTATTTT
CATSRDIRVGSTDTQYF
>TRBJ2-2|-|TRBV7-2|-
TGTGCCAGCAGCTTAAGGGGTGACGGAGGTCGGACCGGGGAGCTGTTTTTT
CASSLRGDGGRTGELFF
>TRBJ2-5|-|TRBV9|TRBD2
TGTGCCAGCAGCGGCTCCGGCGGGAGCGTAGAGACCCAGTACTTC
CASSGSGGSVETQYF
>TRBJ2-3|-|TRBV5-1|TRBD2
TGCGCCAGCAGCCTGGGGACTAGCGGGAGCACAGATACGCAGTATTTT
CASSLGTSGSTDTQYF
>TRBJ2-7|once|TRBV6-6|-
TGTGCCAGCAGTTACTCCGGACTGGAGCCCTACGAGCAGTACTTC
CASSYSGLEPYEQYF
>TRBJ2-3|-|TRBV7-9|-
TGTGCCAGCAGCCCTTCGCGGGTTAGCACAGATACGCAGTATTTT
CASSPSRVSTDTQYF
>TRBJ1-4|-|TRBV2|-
TGTGCCAGCAGTGAACGGGGGGGAGATCCAGCTAATGAAAAACTGTTTTTT
CASSERGGDPANEKLFF
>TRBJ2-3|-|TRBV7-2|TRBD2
TGTGCCACTTCGATCGGGACTAACACAGATACGCAGTATTTT
CATSIGTNTDTQYF
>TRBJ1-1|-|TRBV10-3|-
TGTGCCATCAGTGTCACCAGCCTACAGGGGAACACTGAAGCTTTCTTT
CAISVTSLQGNTEAFF
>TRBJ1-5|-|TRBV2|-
TGTGCCAGCAGGGAGGGACAAAACAATCAGCCCCAGCATTTT
CASREGQNNQPQHF
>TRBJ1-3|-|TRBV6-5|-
TGTGCCAGCAGTTACTTCGGAGGGGAGGGAAACACCATATATTTT
CASSYFGGEGNTIYF
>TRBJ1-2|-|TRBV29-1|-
TGCAGCACGGTAGGTCGGCGGGCTTGCTACACCTTC
CSTVGRRACYTF
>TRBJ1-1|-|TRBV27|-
TGTGCCAGCAGTTGGACGGGTAGCTTGAACACTGAAGCTTTCTTT
CASSWTGSLNTEAFF
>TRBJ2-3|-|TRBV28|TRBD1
TGTGCCAGCCGGACAGGGGGAGTTCGGCGGGACGATTTT
CASRTGGVRRDDF
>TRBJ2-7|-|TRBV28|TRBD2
TGTGCCAGCAGGCTAGGACTAGCGGGAGGCCCCCACTCCTACGAGCAGTACTTC
CASRLGLAGGPHSYEQYF
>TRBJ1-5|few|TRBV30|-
TGTGCCTGGAGTGCCCACAAGGAGCAGCCCCAGCATTTT
CAWSAHKEQPQHF
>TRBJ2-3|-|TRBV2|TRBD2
TGTGCCAGCAGCGGCGGGAGCGGGAGGGTGGATACGCAGTATTTT
CASSGGSGRVDTQYF
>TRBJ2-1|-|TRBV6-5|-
TGTGCCAGCAGTTATAATAGGAATGAGCAGTTCTTC
CASSYNRNEQFF
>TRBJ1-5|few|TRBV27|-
TGTGCCAGCAGTCAAGCCGGCAGAAGCAATCAGCCCCAGCATTTT
CASSQAGRSNQPQHF
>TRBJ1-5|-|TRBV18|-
TGTGCCAGCTCACCACTGGCCGGCAATCAGCCCCAGCATTTT
CASSPLAGNQPQHF
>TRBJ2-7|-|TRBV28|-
TGTGCCAGCAGTTACCGGCTGGGGCGCAAGAACGAGCAGTACTTC
CASSYRLGRKNEQYF
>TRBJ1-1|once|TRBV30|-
TGTGCCTGGAGTCTCCTGACAGGGAACACTGAAGCTTTCTTT
CAWSLLTGNTEAFF
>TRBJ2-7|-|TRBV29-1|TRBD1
TGCAGCGCATACTCTCCGGGACAGGGCTCCGAGCAGTACTTC
CSAYSPGQGSEQYF
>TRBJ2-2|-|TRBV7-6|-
TGTGCCAGCAAGTTCAGGGTCACCGGGGAGCTGTTTTTT
CASKFRVTGELFF
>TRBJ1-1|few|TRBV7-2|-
TGTGCCAGCAGCTCGGACAGGAACACTGAAGCTTTCTTT
CASSSDRNTEAFF
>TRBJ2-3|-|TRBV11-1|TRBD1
TGTGCCAGCAGCTTAAGGGGCAGGGGGAAGGTAGATACGCAGTATTTT
CASSLRGRGKVDTQYF
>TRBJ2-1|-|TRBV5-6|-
TGTGCCAGCAGCCAGTGGGGGCGAACCAACAATGAGCAGTTCTTC
CASSQWGRTNNEQFF
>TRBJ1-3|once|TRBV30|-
TGTGCCTGGAGTGTATCCAACACAGCTGGAAACACCATATATTTT
CAWSVSNTAGNTIYF
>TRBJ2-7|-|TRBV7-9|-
TGTGCCAGCAGCCCACAGGGCCACGAGCAGTACTTC
CASSPQGHEQYF